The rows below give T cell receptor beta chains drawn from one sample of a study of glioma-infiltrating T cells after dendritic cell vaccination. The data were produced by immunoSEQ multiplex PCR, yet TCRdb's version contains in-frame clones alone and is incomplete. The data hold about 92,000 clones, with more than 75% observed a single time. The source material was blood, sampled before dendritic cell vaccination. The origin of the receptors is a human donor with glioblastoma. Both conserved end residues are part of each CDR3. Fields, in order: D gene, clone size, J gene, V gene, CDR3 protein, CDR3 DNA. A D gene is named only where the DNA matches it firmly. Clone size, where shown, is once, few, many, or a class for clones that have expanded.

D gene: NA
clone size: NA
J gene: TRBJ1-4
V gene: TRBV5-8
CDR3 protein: CASSLGASNEKLFF
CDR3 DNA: TGTGCCAGCAGCTTGGGGGCCTCTAATGAAAAACTGTTTTTT

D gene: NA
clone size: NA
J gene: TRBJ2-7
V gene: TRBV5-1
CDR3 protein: CASSLFDSYEQYF
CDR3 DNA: TGCGCCAGCAGCTTGTTCGATAGCTACGAGCAGTACTTC

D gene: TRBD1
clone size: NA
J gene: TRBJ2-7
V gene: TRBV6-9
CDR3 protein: CASSYPGDRGVHEQYF
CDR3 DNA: TGTGCCAGCAGTTACCCCGGGGACAGGGGGGTCCACGAGCAGTACTTC

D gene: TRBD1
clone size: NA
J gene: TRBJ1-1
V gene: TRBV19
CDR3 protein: CASKLGTENTEAFF
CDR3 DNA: TGTGCCAGTAAGCTCGGGACAGAGAACACTGAAGCTTTCTTT

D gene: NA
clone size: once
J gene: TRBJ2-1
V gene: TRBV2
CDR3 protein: CASTRQENEQFF
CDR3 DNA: TGTGCCAGCACGAGACAGGAGAATGAGCAGTTCTTC

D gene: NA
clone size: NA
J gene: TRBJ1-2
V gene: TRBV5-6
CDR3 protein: CASSLYGPLYGYTF
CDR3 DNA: TGTGCCAGCAGCTTGTACGGTCCCCTATATGGCTACACCTTC

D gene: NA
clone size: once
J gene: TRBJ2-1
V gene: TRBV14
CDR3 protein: CASSQDQWRGRNEQFF
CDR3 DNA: TGTGCCAGCAGCCAAGATCAGTGGAGGGGGCGAAATGAGCAGTTCTTC

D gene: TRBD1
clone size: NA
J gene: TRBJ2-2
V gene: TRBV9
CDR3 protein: CASSSRTGGTGELFF
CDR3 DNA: TGTGCCAGCAGCTCCCGGACAGGGGGCACCGGGGAGCTGTTTTTT

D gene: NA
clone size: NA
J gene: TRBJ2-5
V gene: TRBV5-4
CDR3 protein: CASSFDTLGVETQYF
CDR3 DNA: TGTGCCAGCAGCTTCGACACGTTAGGGGTGGAGACCCAGTACTTC

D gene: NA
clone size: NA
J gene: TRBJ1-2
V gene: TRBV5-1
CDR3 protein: CASSELGGTYGYTF
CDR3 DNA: TGCGCCAGCAGCGAGCTGGGAGGCACCTATGGCTACACCTTC

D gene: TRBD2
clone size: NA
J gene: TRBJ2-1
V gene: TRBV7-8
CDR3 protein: CASSPPRGGYNEQFF
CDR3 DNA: TGTGCCAGCAGCCCACCGCGGGGGGGATACAATGAGCAGTTCTTC

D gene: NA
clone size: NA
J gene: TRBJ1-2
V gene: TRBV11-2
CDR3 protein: CASSSLVEGTRYGYTF
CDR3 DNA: TGTGCCAGCAGCTCCCTCGTCGAGGGAACTCGCTATGGCTACACCTTC

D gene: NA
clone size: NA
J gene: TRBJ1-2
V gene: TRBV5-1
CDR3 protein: CASSMTTNYGYTF
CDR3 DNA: TGCGCCAGCAGCATGACAACTAACTATGGCTACACCTTC

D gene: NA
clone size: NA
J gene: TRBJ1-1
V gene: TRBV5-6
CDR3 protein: CASSLGRNTEAFF
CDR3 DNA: TGTGCCAGCAGCTTGGGCAGAAACACTGAAGCTTTCTTT

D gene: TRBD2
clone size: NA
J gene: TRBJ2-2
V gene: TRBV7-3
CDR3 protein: CASSLIWGLAGAENTGELFF
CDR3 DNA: TGTGCCAGCAGCTTAATTTGGGGACTAGCGGGGGCCGAGAACACCGGGGAGCTGTTTTTT

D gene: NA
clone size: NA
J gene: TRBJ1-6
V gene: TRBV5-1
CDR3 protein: CASSNINYNSPLHF
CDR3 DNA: TGCGCCAGCAGCAATATAAACTATAATTCACCCCTCCACTTT

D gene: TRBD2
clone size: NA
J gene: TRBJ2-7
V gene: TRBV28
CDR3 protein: CASSFGPGLAGGKPSYEQYF
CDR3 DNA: TGTGCCAGCAGTTTTGGCCCGGGACTAGCGGGAGGAAAGCCTTCGTACGAGCAGTACTTC

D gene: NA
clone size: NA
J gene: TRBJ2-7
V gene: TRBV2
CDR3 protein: CASSEAHLAGGDYEQYF
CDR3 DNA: TGTGCCAGCAGTGAAGCGCACCTGGCCGGGGGTGACTACGAGCAGTACTTC

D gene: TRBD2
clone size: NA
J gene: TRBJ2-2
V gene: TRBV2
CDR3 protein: CASKLAAYTGELFF
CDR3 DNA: TGTGCCAGCAAGCTAGCGGCGTACACCGGGGAGCTGTTTTTT

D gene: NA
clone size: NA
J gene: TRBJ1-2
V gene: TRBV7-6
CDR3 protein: CASSLEAGSETGYTF
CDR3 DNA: TGTGCCAGCAGCTTAGAAGCGGGGTCGGAAACGGGCTACACCTTC

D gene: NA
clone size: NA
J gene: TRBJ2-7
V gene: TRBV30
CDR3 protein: CAWSVNIAYEQYF
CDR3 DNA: TGTGCCTGGAGTGTAAATATTGCCTACGAGCAGTACTTC

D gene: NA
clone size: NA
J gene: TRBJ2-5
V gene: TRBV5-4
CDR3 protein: CASSQDTSAAAQYF
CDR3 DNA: TGTGCCAGCAGCCAAGATACCTCCGCAGCGGCCCAGTACTTC

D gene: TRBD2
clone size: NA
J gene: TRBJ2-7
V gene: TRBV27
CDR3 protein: CAAGRGVYEQYF
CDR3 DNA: TGTGCAGCGGGGCGGGGGGTCTACGAGCAGTACTTC

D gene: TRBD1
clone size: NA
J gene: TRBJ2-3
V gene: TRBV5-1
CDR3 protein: CASSLGWDRAFDTQYF
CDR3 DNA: TGCGCCAGCAGCTTGGGGTGGGACAGGGCCTTCGATACGCAGTATTTT

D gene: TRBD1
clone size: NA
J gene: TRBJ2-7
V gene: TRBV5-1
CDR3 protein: CASSSTGTGGYEQYF
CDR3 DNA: TGCGCCAGCAGCTCGACCGGGACAGGGGGCTACGAGCAGTACTTC

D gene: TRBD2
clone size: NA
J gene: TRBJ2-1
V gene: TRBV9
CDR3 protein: CASSVGTTSGGSEQFF
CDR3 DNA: TGTGCCAGCAGCGTAGGGACGACTAGCGGGGGTAGTGAGCAGTTCTTC

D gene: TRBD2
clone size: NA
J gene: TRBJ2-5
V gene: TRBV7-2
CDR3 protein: CASSLVPRKRGAQETQYF
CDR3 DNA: TGTGCCAGCAGCTTAGTCCCTCGGAAGCGGGGGGCCCAAGAGACCCAGTACTTC

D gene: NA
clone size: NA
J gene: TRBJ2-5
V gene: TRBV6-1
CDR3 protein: CASSESGHLQETQYF
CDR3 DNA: TGTGCCAGCAGTGAATCAGGGCACTTACAAGAGACCCAGTACTTC

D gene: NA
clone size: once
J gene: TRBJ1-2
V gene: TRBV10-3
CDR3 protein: CATGGGQNYGYTF
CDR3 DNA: TGTGCCACGGGGGGAGGGCAAAACTATGGCTACACCTTC

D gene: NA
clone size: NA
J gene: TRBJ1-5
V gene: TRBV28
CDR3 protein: CASSWTVSNQPQHF
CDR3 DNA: TGTGCCAGCAGCTGGACAGTTAGCAATCAGCCCCAGCATTTT

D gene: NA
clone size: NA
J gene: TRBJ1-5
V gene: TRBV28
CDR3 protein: CASRPEVSQPQHF
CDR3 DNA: TGTGCCAGCAGACCCGAGGTCTCACAGCCCCAGCATTTT

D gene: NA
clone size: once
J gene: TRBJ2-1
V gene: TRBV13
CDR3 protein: CASSLGGVGYNEQFF
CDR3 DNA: TGTGCCAGCAGCTTAGGAGGGGTTGGCTACAATGAGCAGTTCTTC

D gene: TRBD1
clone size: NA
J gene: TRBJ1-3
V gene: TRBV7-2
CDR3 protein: CASSPGTGENTIYF
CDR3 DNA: TGTGCCAGCAGCCCAGGGACAGGGGAAAACACCATATATTTT

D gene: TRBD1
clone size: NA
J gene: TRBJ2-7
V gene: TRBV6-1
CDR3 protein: CASSVEQGAAYEQYF
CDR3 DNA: TGTGCCAGCAGTGTAGAACAGGGGGCCGCCTACGAGCAGTACTTC

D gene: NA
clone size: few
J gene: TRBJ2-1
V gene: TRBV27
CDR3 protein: CASSLSAGIYYNEQFF
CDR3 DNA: TGTGCCAGCAGTTTATCAGCAGGGATCTACTACAATGAGCAGTTCTTC